Below, 19 T cell receptor beta chains from the same sample are listed, as sequenced in a study of blood T cell repertoires in COVID-19. The data were produced by immunoSEQ multiplex PCR, yet TCRdb's version contains in-frame clones alone and is incomplete. This repertoire shows about 130,000 clones, 65% to 90% found once; its top ten account for roughly a quarter. Sequenced sample: peripheral blood. The receptors were sampled from a woman older than 75 with acute or convalescent COVID-19.

J is TRBJ1-2 and V is TRBV3-1 (or the pseudogene TRBV3-2); maybe TRBD1 (6 bases). The germline CDR1 and CDR2 sequences are LGHDT and YNNKEL (reference sequence). This CDR3 contains 13 residues. Trimming removed 4 bases from V and 8 bases from J, with 14 bases in between. CDR3 nucleotide sequence: TGTGCCAGCAGCCTTAGGGGGTCGGAAGGCTACACCTTC. As protein: CASSLRGSEGYTF.

CDR3 residues: CASSPEGDRLEKLFF. CDR3 in DNA: TGCGCCAGCAGCCCGGAGGGGGACAGGTTGGAAAAACTGTTTTTT. V gene TRBV5-1 combines with J gene TRBJ1-4; 8 nucleotides agree with TRBD1. J was trimmed by 8 bases and V by 4 bases; bases with no gene match: 10. From germline, CDR1 is SGHRS and CDR2 YFSETQ. The CDR3 runs to 15 residues.

The chain joins TRBV9 to TRBJ1-4, with D unresolved. V was cut by 2 bases and J by 6 bases, with 20 bases left in between. The CDR3 has 17 residues. Germline V gene data show CDR1 as SGDLS and CDR2 as YYNGEE. The CDR3 region is CASSVGSVGPADEKLFF. CDR3 bases: TGTGCCAGCAGCGTTGGGAGTGTTGGGCCAGCAGATGAAAAACTGTTTTTT.

V and J are TRBV19 and TRBJ1-5; the match to TRBD1 covers 7 bases. The CDR3 is 13 residues long. CDR1 and CDR2 from the germline V gene are LNHDA and SQIVND (reference sequence). Trimming at V came to 7 bases and at J to 6 bases, leaving 6 bases not matched to a gene. The CDR3 DNA follows: TGTGCCAGTAACACCAGACAGGGTCAGCCCCAGCATTTT. Its protein product is CASNTRQGQPQHF.

V usage is TRBV6-5 and J usage is TRBJ1-2, with D maybe TRBD1 (5 bases). The CDR3 runs 13 residues. The germline V gene has CDR1 MNHEY and CDR2 SVGAGI. Trimming left V 5 bases short and J 4 bases short, with 11 bases between. CDR3 bases: TGTGCCAGCAGTACCAGGGAAGCCTATGGCTACACCTTC. Amino acid sequence: CASSTREAYGYTF.

Here the CDR3 DNA reads TGCGCCAGCAGCCCGACAGCGGGGGGACGCGGAGATACGCAGTATTTT. This gives the protein CASSPTAGGRGDTQYF. The J gene is TRBJ2-3, the V gene TRBV5-1, with 9 nucleotides matching TRBD2. Germline assignment: CDR1 SGHRS and CDR2 YFSETQ. V shed 4 bases and J 5 bases; nucleotides not matched to a gene: 11. The length of the CDR3 is 16 residues.

The chain is built from TRBV18 and TRBJ2-5; no definite D call. Trimming stripped 0 bases from V and 5 bases from J, with 13 bases between. CDR3 length: 15 residues. Germline CDR1 KGHSH, CDR2 LQKENI. This CDR3 reads CASSPPQALRETQYF. CDR3 DNA: TGTGCCAGCTCACCACCGCAGGCCCTCCGGGAGACCCAGTACTTC. Combining the CDR3 with reference TRBV18 and TRBJ2-5 gives the whole variable domain NAGVMQNPRHLVRRRGQEARLRCSPMKGHSHVYWYRQLPEEGLKFMVYLQKENIIDESGMPKERFSAEFPKEGPSILRIQQVVRGDSAAYFCASSPPQALRETQYFGPGTRLLVL.

V gene TRBV5-1 combines with J gene TRBJ1-5, with a possible D match to TRBD1 (6 bases). The CDR3 sequence is 14 residues long. Between the trimmed V and J ends, which lost 0 bases and 7 bases, there was a span of 11 bases. Germline-derived CDR1 and CDR2 are SGHRS and YFSETQ. CDR3 region: CASSLVRGGQPQHF. For the CDR3, the DNA is TGCGCCAGCAGCTTGGTCAGGGGTGGCCAGCCCCAGCATTTT.

The chain carries TRBV5-1 and TRBJ1-2; 9 positions agree with TRBD1. V gave up 4 bases and J gave up 7 bases; unmatched junction bases: 8. CDR1 SGHRS and CDR2 YFSETQ come from the germline V gene. CDR3 length: 14 amino acids. The CDR3: CASSEGQGKFGYTF. The CDR3, as DNA: TGCGCCAGCAGCGAGGGACAGGGAAAGTTTGGCTACACCTTC.

Here the CDR3 reads CASSVSGGSYNEQFF. Here the CDR3 DNA reads TGTGCCAGCAGCGTTAGCGGGGGCTCCTACAATGAGCAGTTCTTC. The V gene is TRBV9, the J gene TRBJ2-1, with 9 bases matching TRBD2. CDR1 and CDR2 from the germline V gene are SGDLS and YYNGEE. The CDR3 length is 15 residues. Trimming cost V 2 bases and J 0 bases; bases outside gene matches: 0.

This clone has a single count. The V call is TRBV27, the J call TRBJ1-1; 8 bases line up with TRBD1. The CDR3 is 15 residues long. Unmatched junction bases numbered 21, after V lost 10 bases and J lost 11 bases. The germline V gene encodes CDR1 MNHEY and CDR2 SMNVEV (reference sequence). The CDR3 DNA sequence: TGTGCCACCGCAGGGGGATGGCAGGGTACAGGGGGTGCTTTCTTT. This gives the protein CATAGGWQGTGGAFF.

J is TRBJ1-1 and V is TRBV6-1, with unresolved D. V was cut by 0 bases and J by 4 bases, with 15 bases left in between. The CDR3 is 16 amino acids. CDR1 MNHNS and CDR2 SASEGT come from the germline V gene. CDR3 sequence (DNA): TGTGCCAGCAGTGAAGCGCTTCGGGTGGGTATCACTGAAGCTTTCTTT. Translated: CASSEALRVGITEAFF.

This chain links TRBV4-1 with TRBJ1-6; 10 bases match TRBD1. The CDR3 extends over 19 amino acids. With V trimmed by 0 bases and J by 7 bases, 12 bases remained unmatched. Germline CDR1 and CDR2: MGHRA and YSYEKL. CDR3 sequence: CASSQEFLRRDRGNSPLHF. The CDR3 DNA follows: TGCGCCAGCAGCCAAGAGTTTTTGAGACGGGACAGGGGAAATTCACCCCTCCACTTT.

The sample holds one count of this clone. V gene TRBV24-1 combines with J gene TRBJ1-5; D call uncertain. Trimming cost V 4 bases and J 2 bases, with 11 bases left between them. This CDR3 is 15 amino acids long. Per the germline V gene, CDR1 is KGHDR and CDR2 is SFDVKD. This CDR3 reads CATSDRHTGNQPQHF. CDR3 coding DNA: TGTGCCACCAGTGACCGTCACACAGGCAATCAGCCCCAGCATTTT.

This clone was counted a few times. This chain uses TRBV5-1 with TRBJ2-7, with a tentative D call TRBD1 (5 bases). Germline lookup yields CDR1 SGHRS and CDR2 YFSETQ. The CDR3 is 14 amino acids. The V end was cut by 4 bases, the J end by 3 bases, with 14 bases between. CDR3 loop: CASSINTDSYEQYV. The CDR3 DNA sequence: TGCGCCAGCAGCATCAATACCGACAGCTACGAGCAGTACGTC.

V is TRBV28 and J is TRBJ2-2; D is unresolved. Trimming left V 3 bases short and J 1 base short, with 3 bases between. CDR1 MDHEN and CDR2 SYDVKM come from the germline V gene. The CDR3 is 13 residues long. The CDR3 bases are TGTGCCAGCAGTTTCAAGAACACCGGGGAGCTGTTTTTT. Translated: CASSFKNTGELFF.

This clone has more than one count but fewer than ten. This chain connects TRBV7-2 to TRBJ2-2; no definite D call. The CDR3 is 13 residues long. V gave up 5 bases and J gave up 1 base, with 5 bases separating them. Germline V gives CDR1 SGHTA, CDR2 FQGNSA. As DNA, the CDR3 is TGTGCCAGCAGCCGACAGAACACCGGGGAGCTGTTTTTT. Residues: CASSRQNTGELFF.

The chain links TRBV15 to TRBJ2-3, with D maybe TRBD2 (6 bases). The germline V and J ends were trimmed by 0 bases and 2 bases, with 15 bases remaining between them. This CDR3 has 17 amino acids. The V gene's germline CDR1 is LNHNV and CDR2 YYDKDF (reference sequence). The CDR3 reads CATSRDQGGLVTDTQYF. The CDR3 DNA is TGTGCCACCAGCAGAGATCAAGGAGGGTTAGTCACAGATACGCAGTATTTT.

This chain joins TRBV4-1 and TRBJ2-7; 9 bases agree with TRBD1. V was pared by 3 bases and J by 4 bases, with 7 bases of the junction left unmatched. The CDR3 is 15 residues long. The germline CDR1 and CDR2 sequences are MGHRA and YSYEKL. The CDR3 protein is CASSQDHRGLYEQYF. For the CDR3, the DNA is TGCGCCAGCAGCCAGGATCACAGGGGGCTGTACGAGCAGTACTTC.